This record concerns one T cell receptor beta chain sequence. What it binds is unknown. This entry is derived from a study of molecular identifiers for immune sequencing clone quantification. Overall study: Across replicate runs, RNA obtained from about 21,000 or 97,000 naive CD8 cells was divided into five, with four undergoing sequencing.

Previously described methods and listed TCR primers were used for bulk TCR libraries. Each CDR3 protein is one row after TCRdb ran MiXCR on the PCR reads. Of under 600,000 distinct CDR3 sequences listed, roughly 24% are singletons. The length of the CDR3 is 15 residues. Per germline, CDR1 LGHNA and CDR2 YSLEER. With V trimmed by 0 bases and J by 4 bases, 6 bases remained unmatched. Study conclusions and caveats: Jurkat TCR RNA spiked in from one cell reportedly remained identifiable amid some 950,000 naive cells.

A CD8+CD4-CCR7+CD45RA+ gate was used to sort naive CD8 T cells. The sample taken for sequencing was naive CD8+ T cells from blood, with Jurkat cell RNA spiked in. As to subset: FACS-sorted CD8+CD4-CCR7+CD45RA+ naive T cells. The source of this sequence is a human donor in good health. Some libraries in this study had Jurkat cell RNA spiked in. This sequence joins TRBV4-3 and TRBJ2-7, with 7 bases that match TRBD2. DNA for the CDR3: TGCGCCAGCAGCCAAGATATTGCGGGAGCTTACGAGCAGTACTTC. The encoded protein is CASSQDIAGAYEQYF.